These 30 T cell receptor beta chains came from one sample sequenced in a study of cytomegalovirus exposure and HLA in healthy donors. The PCR contained 60 Vbeta and 13 Jbeta primers. Produced via immunoSEQ multiplex PCR; TCRdb's table is partial and in-frame only. The sample consists of 160,000 or so clones, about 80% of them appearing once. The sequencing sample was made of PBMCs. These receptors originate from a man aged 45-65 years in good health and CMV-seropositive.

This chain uses TRBV4-1 with TRBJ2-2; 9 positions match TRBD1. From germline, CDR1 is MGHRA and CDR2 YSYEKL. V lost 6 bases and J lost 5; bases outside the gene matches: 4. The CDR3 spans 14 residues. The chain's CDR3 is CASRPGQGTGELFF. The CDR3 bases are TGCGCCAGCAGGCCGGGACAGGGAACCGGGGAGCTGTTTTTT.

This clone was seen only once. V is TRBV21-1 and J is TRBJ2-7; TRBD2, the table's D call, was not compared with the DNA. TRBV21-1 is a pseudogene segment. The CDR3 consists of 14 residues. This CDR3 is CASAALASNREQYF. CDR3 DNA sequence: TGTGCCAGCGCTGCACTAGCGTCGAATCGGGAGCAGTACTTC.

This rearrangement joins TRBV19 to TRBJ1-2; D possibly corresponds to TRBD1 (6 bases). The CDR3 is made up of 16 amino acids. The V gene lost 6 bases and the J gene lost 8 bases, with 25 bases spanning the gap. Germline CDR1 and CDR2: LNHDA and SQIVND (reference sequence). The CDR3, as DNA: TGTGCCAGTAGCCCGAGATGGGGACAAGGCCGGTGGGGCTACACCTTC. The encoded protein is CASSPRWGQGRWGYTF. The full variable domain, its missing parts supplied by reference TRBV19 and TRBJ1-2, is DGGITQSPKYLFRKEGQNVTLSCEQNLNHDAMYWYRQDPGQGLRLIYYSQIVNDFQKGDIAEGYSVSREKKESFPLTVTSAQKNPTAFYLCASSPRWGQGRWGYTFGSGTRLTVV.

The chain couples TRBV27 to TRBJ2-2, with unresolved D. The germline V gene has CDR1 MNHEY and CDR2 SMNVEV (reference sequence). CDR3 length: 14 amino acids. V lost 6 bases to trimming and J lost 7 bases, with 15 bases between them. CDR3 in amino acids: CASSPRSIGGELFF. In DNA, the CDR3 is TGTGCCAGCAGCCCTCGGAGCATCGGCGGGGAGCTGTTTTTT.

This clone was detected only once. The rearrangement uses TRBV27 and TRBJ2-7; D possibly corresponds to TRBD1 (6 bases). The CDR3 contains 15 residues. CDR1 and CDR2 from the germline V gene are MNHEY and SMNVEV (reference sequence). The V end lost 1 base, the J end lost 3 bases, and 13 bases lay between the germline ends. CDR3 amino acids: CASSLLSGESYEQYF. The DNA for the CDR3 is TGTGCCAGCAGTTTATTATCAGGGGAAAGCTACGAGCAGTACTTC.

The V call is TRBV9, the J call TRBJ1-5; weak D call: TRBD1 (6 bases). Looked up from germline, CDR1 is SGDLS and CDR2 is YYNGEE. V was trimmed by 3 bases and J by 2 bases, leaving 9 bases between them. The length of the CDR3 is 14 residues. The CDR3: CASSGGPGNQPQHF. The CDR3 region has the DNA TGTGCCAGCAGCGGGGGGCCGGGCAATCAGCCCCAGCATTTT.

This clone showed up just a few times. The chain joins TRBV28 to TRBJ1-4; 7 nucleotides align to TRBD1. The CDR3 covers 11 residues. Germline CDR1 is MDHEN and CDR2 is SYDVKM. J lost 12 bases, V lost 6 bases, and 4 bases had no gene match. The CDR3 region is CASRDREELFF. The CDR3 DNA reads as TGTGCCAGCAGAGACAGGGAGGAACTGTTTTTT.

This chain connects TRBV5-4 to TRBJ2-7, with 9 bases lining up with TRBD1. CDR3 length: 14 residues. CDR1 is SGHNT and CDR2 is YYREEE in the germline V gene (reference sequence). V trimming: 0 bases; J trimming: 6 bases; junction bases outside the gene matches: 4. CDR3 sequence: CASSLVTGGSEQYF. The CDR3 DNA sequence: TGTGCCAGCAGCTTGGTGACAGGGGGTTCCGAGCAGTACTTC.

The chain's CDR3 is CASSLIGTPNEQYF. The DNA for the CDR3 is TGTGCCAGCAGCTTAATAGGGACACCTAACGAGCAGTACTTC. The rearrangement joins TRBV11-2 to TRBJ2-7; a weak D match, TRBD1 (6 bases). The CDR3 runs 14 residues. Germline-derived CDR1 and CDR2 are SGHAT and FQNNGV. Trimming took off 2 bases at V and 5 bases at J, with 13 bases between the two ends.

The CDR3 nucleotides are TGTGCCAGTACCCCGACAGGCTTTCCAACTGGCTACACCTTC. It is translated as CASTPTGFPTGYTF. The chain is built from TRBV19 and TRBJ1-2, with a weak D call TRBD1 (6 bases). This CDR3 has 14 amino acids. Per the germline V gene, CDR1 is LNHDA and CDR2 is SQIVND (reference sequence). V lost 7 bases and J lost 7, with 19 bases in between. Based on the CDR3 plus reference TRBV19 and TRBJ1-2, the full variable domain is DGGITQSPKYLFRKEGQNVTLSCEQNLNHDAMYWYRQDPGQGLRLIYYSQIVNDFQKGDIAEGYSVSREKKESFPLTVTSAQKNPTAFYLCASTPTGFPTGYTFGSGTRLTVV.

The sample holds a few counts of this clone. The rearrangement links TRBV5-4 to TRBJ2-7; 9 positions agree with TRBD1. The CDR3 sequence is 13 residues long. CDR1 is SGHNT and CDR2 is YYREEE in the germline V gene (reference sequence). After removal of 3 bases from V and 5 bases from J, the junction contained 3 bases not matched to a gene. The CDR3 DNA sequence: TGTGCCAGCAGCTGGGACAGGGTTCACGAGCAGTACTTC. Its protein product is CASSWDRVHEQYF.

This sequence joins TRBV2 and TRBJ1-1; no firm D call. Per the germline V gene, CDR1 is SNHLY and CDR2 is FYNNEI. V lost 6 bases to trimming and J lost 3 bases, with 5 bases between them. CDR3 size: 11 residues. As DNA, the CDR3 is TGTGCCAGCAGCCAATACACTGAAGCTTTCTTT. This translates into CASSQYTEAFF.

This chain connects TRBV4-1 to TRBJ1-4; TRBD1 might be the D (5 bases). Germline V gives CDR1 MGHRA, CDR2 YSYEKL. Trimming removed 4 bases from V and 7 bases from J, with 10 bases in between. This CDR3 is built from 13 residues. The CDR3 here is CASSPGGGEKLFF. The CDR3 coding sequence is TGCGCCAGCAGCCCTGGGGGGGGTGAAAAACTGTTTTTT.

The chain employs TRBV27 and TRBJ2-2, with 7 bases aligning to TRBD1. V gave up 5 bases and J gave up 3 bases; unmatched junction bases: 3. Per the germline V gene, CDR1 is MNHEY and CDR2 is SMNVEV (reference sequence). This CDR3 comprises 14 residues. CDR3 region: CASSPGQHTGELFF. In nucleotides, the CDR3 is TGTGCCAGCAGTCCGGGACAGCACACCGGGGAGCTGTTTTTT.

This clone was observed a single time. This chain joins TRBV11-2 and TRBJ2-7; D unresolved. The germline CDR1 and CDR2 sequences are SGHAT and FQNNGV. CDR3 length: 13 residues. Trimming left V 0 bases short and J 7 bases short, with 10 bases between. The CDR3 region has the DNA TGTGCCAGCAGCTTAGACTTGGGCGCGGAGCAGTACTTC. Its translation is CASSLDLGAEQYF.

The chain combines TRBV4-3 with TRBJ1-5, with 10 bases identical to TRBD1. The CDR3 loop spans 17 amino acids. The germline V gene has CDR1 LGHNA and CDR2 YSLEER. J was trimmed by 6 bases and V by 0 bases; bases with no gene match: 8. The CDR3 here is CASSQDWGTGAFQPQHF. CDR3 DNA: TGCGCCAGCAGCCAAGATTGGGGGACAGGGGCTTTTCAGCCCCAGCATTTT.

This rearrangement joins TRBV7-6 to TRBJ1-3; no clear D. The germline V and J ends were trimmed by 5 bases and 4 bases, with 18 bases remaining between them. Germline values: CDR1 SGHVS, CDR2 FNYEAQ. This CDR3 is built from 16 residues. The CDR3 loop reads CASSPVPSLGGNTIYF. CDR3 bases: TGTGCCAGCAGCCCTGTTCCGTCATTGGGCGGAAACACCATATATTTT.

This clone was seen only a few times. The rearrangement links TRBV29-1 to TRBJ1-1, with 7 bases aligning to TRBD1. CDR1 is SQVTM and CDR2 is ANQGSEA in the germline V gene. The CDR3 covers 13 residues. Trimming at V came to 6 bases and at J to 1 base, leaving 5 bases not matched to a gene. Here the CDR3 DNA reads TGCAGCGTAAGGGGGCTTGGGAACACTGAAGCTTTCTTT. It is translated as CSVRGLGNTEAFF.

The chain recombines TRBV19 with TRBJ2-7; the match to TRBD1 covers 8 bases. There are 14 residues in the CDR3. Germline CDR1 LNHDA, CDR2 SQIVND (reference sequence). V gave up 5 bases and J gave up 3 bases; unmatched junction bases: 6. CDR3 sequence reads: CASSPGTGNYEQYF. CDR3 nucleotide sequence: TGTGCCAGTAGTCCCGGGACAGGAAACTACGAGCAGTACTTC.

The V gene is TRBV2, the J gene TRBJ2-1; 8 positions agree with TRBD2. With V trimmed by 6 bases and J by 1 base, 5 bases remained unmatched. Germline assignment: CDR1 SNHLY and CDR2 FYNNEI. The CDR3 spans 15 residues. The CDR3, as DNA: TGTGCCAGCAGACGGGGACTAGGATCCTACAATGAGCAGTTCTTC. Its protein is CASRRGLGSYNEQFF.

This clone was seen once. This rearrangement joins TRBV19 to TRBJ1-5, with D maybe TRBD1 (6 bases). Germline loops: CDR1 LNHDA, CDR2 SQIVND (reference sequence). V lost 1 base and J lost 3, with 10 bases in between. The length of the CDR3 is 15 residues. The CDR3 protein is CASSIGDRFNQPQHF. The CDR3 nucleotides read TGTGCCAGTAGTATAGGTGACAGGTTCAATCAGCCCCAGCATTTT.

J is TRBJ2-6 and V is TRBV15, with 12 bases lining up with TRBD1. The length of the CDR3 is 21 residues. Per the germline V gene, CDR1 is LNHNV and CDR2 is YYDKDF (reference sequence). Trimming cost V 5 bases and J 1 base; bases outside gene matches: 15. This chain's CDR3 is CATSEKGQGALRVSGANVLTF. The CDR3 DNA reads TGTGCCACCAGCGAGAAGGGACAGGGGGCCCTGAGGGTATCTGGGGCCAACGTCCTGACTTTC.

The V gene is TRBV29-1, the J gene TRBJ1-2; TRBD1 agrees at 10 bases. V lost 7 bases to trimming and J lost 5 bases; unmatched junction nucleotides: 10. This CDR3 is built from 14 residues. Per germline, CDR1 SQVTM and CDR2 ANQGSEA. The CDR3 is CSAGRDRGLYGYTF. The CDR3 nucleotides read TGCAGCGCCGGAAGGGACAGGGGATTATATGGCTACACCTTC. Based on the CDR3 plus reference TRBV29-1 and TRBJ1-2, the full variable domain is SAVISQKPSRDICQRGTSLTIQCQVDSQVTMMFWYRQQPGQSLTLIATANQGSEATYESGFVIDKFPISRPNLTFSTLTVSNMSPEDSSIYLCSAGRDRGLYGYTFGSGTRLTVV.

The V call is TRBV9, the J call TRBJ1-2; 8 bases match TRBD1. V was pared by 3 bases and J by 4 bases, with 5 bases of the junction left unmatched. CDR3 size: 14 residues. CDR1 is SGDLS and CDR2 is YYNGEE in the germline V gene. CDR3 protein: CASSGGQGIYGYTF. As DNA, the CDR3 is TGTGCCAGCAGCGGAGGACAGGGCATCTATGGCTACACCTTC.

The chain couples TRBV27 to TRBJ1-1, with TRBD1 as a possible D gene (6 bases). Deletions cut 6 bases from V and 4 bases from J, with 9 bases between. This CDR3 contains 12 residues. Germline CDR1 is MNHEY and CDR2 is SMNVEV (reference sequence). Written as DNA, the CDR3 is TGTGCCAGCAGGCAGGGGAGCACTGAAGCTTTCTTT. It translates to CASRQGSTEAFF.

This chain joins TRBV7-2 and TRBJ2-7; D might be TRBD2 (6 bases). There are 16 residues in the CDR3. Germline CDR1 SGHTA, CDR2 FQGNSA. Trimming took 1 base from V and 2 from J, leaving 15 bases between them. CDR3 DNA: TGTGCCAGCAGCTTAGGGGCGGGGCTGGTAACCTACGAGCAGTACTTC. This codes for CASSLGAGLVTYEQYF.

The chain carries TRBV9 and TRBJ2-7; 7 bases map to TRBD1. V was clipped by 2 bases and J by 4 bases; unmatched bases: 6. This CDR3 region has 14 residues. CDR1 SGDLS and CDR2 YYNGEE come from the germline V gene. The CDR3 is CASSVTGSPYEQYF. The CDR3 region has the DNA TGTGCCAGCAGCGTGACAGGGTCCCCTTACGAGCAGTACTTC.

This clone was seen a few times. The chain couples TRBV29-1 to TRBJ2-7; tentatively, D is TRBD1 (6 bases). V gave up 6 bases and J gave up 0 bases, with 12 bases separating them. This CDR3 has 13 amino acids. The germline V gene has CDR1 SQVTM and CDR2 ANQGSEA. CDR3 protein: CSVAGAPSYEQYF. Written as DNA, the CDR3 is TGCAGCGTGGCAGGGGCGCCCTCCTACGAGCAGTACTTC.

This clone has a handful of counts. The rearrangement links TRBV5-6 to TRBJ1-3, with D uncertain. Germline CDR1 is SGHDT and CDR2 is YYEEEE. The CDR3 sequence is 15 residues long. V was trimmed by 4 bases and J by 0 bases, leaving 11 bases between them. The DNA of the CDR3 is TGTGCCAGCAGCCTAGTGCCAAACTCTGGAAACACCATATATTTT. It yields the protein CASSLVPNSGNTIYF.

The chain employs TRBV11-2 and TRBJ1-1; TRBD1 might be the D (6 bases). The germline gives CDR1 SGHAT, CDR2 FQNNGV. V was clipped by 5 bases and J by 3 bases, with 16 bases between them. The CDR3 has 15 amino acids. For the CDR3, the DNA is TGTGCCAGCAGCATTAGGGGAGGGGGGCACACTGAAGCTTTCTTT. Protein product: CASSIRGGGHTEAFF. The full variable domain, with the rest looked up from reference TRBV11-2 and TRBJ1-1, is EAGVAQSPRYKIIEKRQSVAFWCNPISGHATLYWYQQILGQGPKLLIQFQNNGVVDDSQLPKDRFSAERLKGVDSTLKIQPAKLEDSAVYLCASSIRGGGHTEAFFGQGTRLTVV.